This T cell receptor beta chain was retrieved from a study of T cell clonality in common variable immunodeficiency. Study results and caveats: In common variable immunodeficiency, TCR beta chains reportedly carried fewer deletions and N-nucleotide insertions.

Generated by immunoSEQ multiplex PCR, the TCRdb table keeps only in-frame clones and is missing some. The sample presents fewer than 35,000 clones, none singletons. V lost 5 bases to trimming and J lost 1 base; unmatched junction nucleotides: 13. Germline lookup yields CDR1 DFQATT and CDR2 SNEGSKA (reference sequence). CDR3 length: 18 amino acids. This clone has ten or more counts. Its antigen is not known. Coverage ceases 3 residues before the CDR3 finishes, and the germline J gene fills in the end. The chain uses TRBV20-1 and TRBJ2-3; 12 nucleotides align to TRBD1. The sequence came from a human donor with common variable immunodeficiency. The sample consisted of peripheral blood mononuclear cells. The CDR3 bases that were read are TGCAGTGCTTCAACCGGGACAGGGGGCGACTCTGGCACAGATACG. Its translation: CSASTGTGGDSGTDT. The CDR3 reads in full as CSASTGTGGDSGTDTQYF.